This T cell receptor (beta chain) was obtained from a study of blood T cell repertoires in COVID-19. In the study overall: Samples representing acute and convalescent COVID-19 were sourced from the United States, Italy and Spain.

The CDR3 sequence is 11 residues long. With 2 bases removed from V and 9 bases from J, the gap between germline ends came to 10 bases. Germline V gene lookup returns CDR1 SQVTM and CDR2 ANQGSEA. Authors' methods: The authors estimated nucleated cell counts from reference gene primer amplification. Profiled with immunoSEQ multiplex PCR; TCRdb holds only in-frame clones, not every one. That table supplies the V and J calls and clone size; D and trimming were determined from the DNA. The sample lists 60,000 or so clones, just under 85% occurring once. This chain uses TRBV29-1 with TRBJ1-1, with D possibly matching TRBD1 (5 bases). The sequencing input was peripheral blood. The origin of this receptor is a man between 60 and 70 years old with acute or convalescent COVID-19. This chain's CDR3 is CSVESQGKAFF. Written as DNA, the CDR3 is TGCAGCGTTGAAAGTCAGGGTAAAGCTTTCTTT.